The present entry profiles one T cell receptor (beta chain) with its context. The antigen remains undetermined. The study profiled TCR beta VDJ and CDR3 using genomic DNA as template. TCRdb re-derived calls from the reads in MiXCR, one entry per CDR3 protein. The table records more than 150,000 distinct CDR3 sequences, 48% of them present only once. This sample stems from a study of CD8+CD57+ T cells in acquired aplastic anemia. Study as a whole: Sorted CD4+ plus CD8+ cells gave DNA averaging roughly 3 ug. Regarding the study as a whole: Between patients and controls, approximately 29 CD8+ CDR3 sequences were found in common. Significance was not reached for CD8+ Simpson's diversity between patients and controls.

The authors sequenced patients whose flow cytometry had shown CD8+CD57+ cell expansion. The CDR3 sequence is 16 residues long. Germline V gives CDR1 SQVTM, CDR2 ANQGSEA. V gave up 3 bases and J gave up 0 bases, with 16 bases separating them. The specimen sequenced was sorted CD4+, CD8+, or CD8+CD57+ T cells (not recorded which) from PBMCs. The chain employs TRBV29-1 and TRBJ2-3; no definite D call. This clonotype originated in a human donor with aplastic anemia. CDR3 loop: CSVDIRQPTSTDTQYF. Here the CDR3 DNA reads TGCAGCGTTGACATCCGGCAGCCAACTAGCACAGATACGCAGTATTTT.